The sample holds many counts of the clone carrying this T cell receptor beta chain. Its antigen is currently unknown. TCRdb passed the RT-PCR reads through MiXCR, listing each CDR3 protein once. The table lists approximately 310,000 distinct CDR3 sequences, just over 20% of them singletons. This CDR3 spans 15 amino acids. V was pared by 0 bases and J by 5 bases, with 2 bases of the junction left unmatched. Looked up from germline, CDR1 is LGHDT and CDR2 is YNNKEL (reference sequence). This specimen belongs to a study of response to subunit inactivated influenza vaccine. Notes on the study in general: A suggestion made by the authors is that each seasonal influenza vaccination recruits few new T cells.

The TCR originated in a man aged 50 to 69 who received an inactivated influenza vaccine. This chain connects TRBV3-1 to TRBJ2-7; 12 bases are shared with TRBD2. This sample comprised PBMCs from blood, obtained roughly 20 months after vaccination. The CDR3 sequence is CASSQERLAGDEQYF. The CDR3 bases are TGTGCCAGCAGCCAAGAGCGACTAGCGGGAGACGAGCAGTACTTC.